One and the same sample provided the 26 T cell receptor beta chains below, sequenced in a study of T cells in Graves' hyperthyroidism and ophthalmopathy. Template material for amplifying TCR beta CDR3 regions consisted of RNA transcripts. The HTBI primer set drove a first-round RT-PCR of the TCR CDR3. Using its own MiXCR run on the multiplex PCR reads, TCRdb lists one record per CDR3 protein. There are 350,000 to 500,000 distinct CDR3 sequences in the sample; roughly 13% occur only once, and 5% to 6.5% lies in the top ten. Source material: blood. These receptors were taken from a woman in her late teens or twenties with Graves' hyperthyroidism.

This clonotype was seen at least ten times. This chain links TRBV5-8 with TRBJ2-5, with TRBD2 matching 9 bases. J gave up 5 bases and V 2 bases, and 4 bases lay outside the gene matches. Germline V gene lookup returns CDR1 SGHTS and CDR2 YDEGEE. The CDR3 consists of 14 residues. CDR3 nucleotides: TGTGCCAGCAGCTTCGCGGGAGGGGGGGAGACCCAGTACTTC. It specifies CASSFAGGGETQYF. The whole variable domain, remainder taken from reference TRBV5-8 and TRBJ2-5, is EAGVTQSPTHLIKTRGQQATLRCSPISGHTSVYWYQQALGLGLQFLLWYDEGEERNRGNFPPRFSGRQFPNYSSELNVNALELEDSALYLCASSFAGGGETQYFGPGTRLLVL.

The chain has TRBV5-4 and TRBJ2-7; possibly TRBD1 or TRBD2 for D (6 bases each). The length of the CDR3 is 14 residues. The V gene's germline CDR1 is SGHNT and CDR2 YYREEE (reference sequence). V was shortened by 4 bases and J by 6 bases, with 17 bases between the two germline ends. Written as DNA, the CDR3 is TGTGCCAGCAGCCCACCAGACGGGGGCGGCGAGCAGTACTTC. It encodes CASSPPDGGGEQYF.

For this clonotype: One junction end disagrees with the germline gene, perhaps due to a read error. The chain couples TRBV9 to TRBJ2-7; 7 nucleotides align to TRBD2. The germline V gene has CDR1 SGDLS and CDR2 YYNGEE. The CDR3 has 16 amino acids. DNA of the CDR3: TGTGCCAGCAGCGCCTATGCCGGGACTAACCACTACGAGCGGTACTTC. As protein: CASSAYAGTNHYERYF. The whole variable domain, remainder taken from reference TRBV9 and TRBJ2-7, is DSGVTQTPKHLITATGQRVTLRCSPRSGDLSVYWYQQSLDQGLQFLIQYYNGEERAKGNILERFSAQQFPDLHSELNLSSLELGDSALYFCASSAYAGTNHYERYFGPGTRLTVT.

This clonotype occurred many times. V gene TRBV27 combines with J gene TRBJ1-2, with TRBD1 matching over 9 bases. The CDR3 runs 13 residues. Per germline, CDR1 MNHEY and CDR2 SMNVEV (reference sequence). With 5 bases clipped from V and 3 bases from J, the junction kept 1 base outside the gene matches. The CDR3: CASSRTGDYGYTF. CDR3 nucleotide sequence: TGTGCCAGCAGTCGGACAGGGGACTATGGCTACACCTTC.

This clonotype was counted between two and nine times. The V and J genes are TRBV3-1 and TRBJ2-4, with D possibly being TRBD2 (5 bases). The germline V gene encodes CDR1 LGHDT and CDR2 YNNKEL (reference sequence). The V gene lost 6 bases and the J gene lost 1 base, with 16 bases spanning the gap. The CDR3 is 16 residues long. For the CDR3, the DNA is TGTGCCAGCAGTCAAACTCTAGCTGGGGCCAAAAACATTCAGTACTTC. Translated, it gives CASSQTLAGAKNIQYF.

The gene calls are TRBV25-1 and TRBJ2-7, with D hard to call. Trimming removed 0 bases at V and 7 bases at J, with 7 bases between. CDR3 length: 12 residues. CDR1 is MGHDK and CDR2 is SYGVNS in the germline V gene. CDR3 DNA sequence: TGTGCCAGCAGTGAATATGGGTGGGAGCAGTACTTC. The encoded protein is CASSEYGWEQYF.

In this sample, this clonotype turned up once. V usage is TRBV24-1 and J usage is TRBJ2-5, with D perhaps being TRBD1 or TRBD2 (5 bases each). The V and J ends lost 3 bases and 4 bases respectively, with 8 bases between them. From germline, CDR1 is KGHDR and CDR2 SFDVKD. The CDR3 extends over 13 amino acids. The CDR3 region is CATSDGGRETQYF. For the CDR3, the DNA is TGTGCCACCAGTGATGGGGGTAGAGAGACCCAGTACTTC.

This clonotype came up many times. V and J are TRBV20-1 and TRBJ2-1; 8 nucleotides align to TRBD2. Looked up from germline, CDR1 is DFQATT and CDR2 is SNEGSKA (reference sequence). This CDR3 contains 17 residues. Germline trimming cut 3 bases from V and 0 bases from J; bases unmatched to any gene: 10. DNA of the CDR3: TGCAGTGCTAGGCGACCCGGGACTAGAGGCTCCTACAATGAGCAGTTCTTC. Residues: CSARRPGTRGSYNEQFF.

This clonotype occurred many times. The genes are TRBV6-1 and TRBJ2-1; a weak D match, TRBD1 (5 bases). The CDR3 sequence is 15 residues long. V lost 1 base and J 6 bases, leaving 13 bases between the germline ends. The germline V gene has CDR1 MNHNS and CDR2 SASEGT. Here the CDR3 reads CASSEVADTPNEQFF. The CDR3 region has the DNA TGTGCCAGCAGTGAAGTGGCGGACACCCCCAATGAGCAGTTCTTC.

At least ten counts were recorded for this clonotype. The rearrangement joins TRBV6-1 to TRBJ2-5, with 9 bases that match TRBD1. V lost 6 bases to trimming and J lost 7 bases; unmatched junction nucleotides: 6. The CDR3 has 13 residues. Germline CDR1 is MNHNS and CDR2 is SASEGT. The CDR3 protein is CASRRTGEGTQYF. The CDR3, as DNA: TGTGCCAGCAGGAGGACAGGGGAAGGGACCCAGTACTTC.

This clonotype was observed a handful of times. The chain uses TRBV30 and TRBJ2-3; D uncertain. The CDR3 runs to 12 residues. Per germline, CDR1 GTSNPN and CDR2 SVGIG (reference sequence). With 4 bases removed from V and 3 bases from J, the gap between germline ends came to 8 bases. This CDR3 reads CAWTSVTDTQYF. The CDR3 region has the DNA TGTGCCTGGACGAGTGTGACAGATACGCAGTATTTT.

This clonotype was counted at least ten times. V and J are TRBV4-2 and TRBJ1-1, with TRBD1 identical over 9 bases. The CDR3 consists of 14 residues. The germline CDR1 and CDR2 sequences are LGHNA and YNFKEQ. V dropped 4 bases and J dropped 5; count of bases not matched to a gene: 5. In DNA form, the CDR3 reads TGTGCCAGCAGCCTCAGAGACAGGGGGACTGAAGCTTTCTTT. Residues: CASSLRDRGTEAFF.

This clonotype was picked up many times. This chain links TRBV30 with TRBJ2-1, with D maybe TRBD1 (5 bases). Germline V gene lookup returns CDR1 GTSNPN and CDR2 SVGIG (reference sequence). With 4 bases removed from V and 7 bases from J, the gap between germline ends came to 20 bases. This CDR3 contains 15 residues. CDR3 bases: TGTGCCTGGACCTCATCAGGGTGGGATTATAATGAGCAGTTCTTC. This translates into CAWTSSGWDYNEQFF. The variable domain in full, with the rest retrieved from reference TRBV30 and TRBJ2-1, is SQTIHQWPATLVQPVGSPLSLECTVEGTSNPNLYWYRQAAGRGLQLLFYSVGIGQISSEVPQNLSASRPQDRQFILSSKKLLLSDSGFYLCAWTSSGWDYNEQFFGPGTRLTVL.

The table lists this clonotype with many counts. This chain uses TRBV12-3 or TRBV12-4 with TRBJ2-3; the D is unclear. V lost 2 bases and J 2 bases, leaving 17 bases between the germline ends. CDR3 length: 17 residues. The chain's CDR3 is CASSLTLGRMNTDTQYF. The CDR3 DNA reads TGTGCCAGCAGTTTAACCCTGGGCCGTATGAACACAGATACGCAGTATTTT.

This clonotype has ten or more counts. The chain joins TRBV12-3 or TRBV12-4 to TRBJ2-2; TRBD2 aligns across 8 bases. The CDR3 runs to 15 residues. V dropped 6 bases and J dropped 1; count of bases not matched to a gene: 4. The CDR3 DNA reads TGTGCCAGCAGCCGGACTAGCCTGAACACCGGGGAGCTGTTTTTT. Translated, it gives CASSRTSLNTGELFF.

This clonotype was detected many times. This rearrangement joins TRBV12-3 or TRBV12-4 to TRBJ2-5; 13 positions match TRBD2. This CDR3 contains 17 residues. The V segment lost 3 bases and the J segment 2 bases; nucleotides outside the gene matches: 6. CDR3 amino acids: CASSFGLAGVGQETQYF. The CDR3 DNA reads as TGTGCCAGCAGTTTCGGACTAGCGGGAGTAGGTCAAGAGACCCAGTACTTC.

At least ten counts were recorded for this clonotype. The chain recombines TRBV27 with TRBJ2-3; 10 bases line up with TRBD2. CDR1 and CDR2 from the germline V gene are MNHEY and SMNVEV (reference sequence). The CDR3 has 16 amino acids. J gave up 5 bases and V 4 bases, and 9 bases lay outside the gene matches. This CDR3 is CASSSRLAGWRDTQYF. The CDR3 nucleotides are TGTGCCAGCAGTTCAAGACTAGCGGGTTGGCGAGATACGCAGTATTTT.

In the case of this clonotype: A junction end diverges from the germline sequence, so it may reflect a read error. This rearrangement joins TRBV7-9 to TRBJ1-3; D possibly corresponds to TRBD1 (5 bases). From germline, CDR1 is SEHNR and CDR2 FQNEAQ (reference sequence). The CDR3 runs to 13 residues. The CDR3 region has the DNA TGTGCCGGCAGCCAACTCGTCCGGGACGCCATATATTTT. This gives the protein CAGSQLVRDAIYF.

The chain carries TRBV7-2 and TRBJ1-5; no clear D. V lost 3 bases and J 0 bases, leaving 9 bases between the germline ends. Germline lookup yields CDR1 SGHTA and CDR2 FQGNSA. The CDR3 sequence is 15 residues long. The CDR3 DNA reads TGTGCCAGCAGCTTTTCGGTGAATAGCAATCAGCCCCAGCATTTT. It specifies CASSFSVNSNQPQHF.

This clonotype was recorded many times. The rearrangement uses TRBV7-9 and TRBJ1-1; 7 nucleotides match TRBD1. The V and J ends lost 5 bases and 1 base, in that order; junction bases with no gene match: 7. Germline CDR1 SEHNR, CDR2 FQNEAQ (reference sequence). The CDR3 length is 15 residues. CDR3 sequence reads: CASSVRTGSNTEAFF. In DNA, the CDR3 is TGTGCCAGCAGCGTACGGACAGGATCGAACACTGAAGCTTTCTTT.

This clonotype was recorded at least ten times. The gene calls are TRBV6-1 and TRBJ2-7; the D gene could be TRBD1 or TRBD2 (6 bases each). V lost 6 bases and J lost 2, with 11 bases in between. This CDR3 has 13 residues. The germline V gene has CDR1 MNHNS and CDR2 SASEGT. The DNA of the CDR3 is TGTGCCAGCAGAGGGGGGAGAACCTACGAGCAGTACTTC. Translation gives CASRGGRTYEQYF.

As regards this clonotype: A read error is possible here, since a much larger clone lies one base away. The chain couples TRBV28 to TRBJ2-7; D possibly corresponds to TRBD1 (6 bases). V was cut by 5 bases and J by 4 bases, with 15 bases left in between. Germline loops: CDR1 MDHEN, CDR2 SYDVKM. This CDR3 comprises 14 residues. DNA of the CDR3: TGTGCCAGCAGTCCTCGGTACAGGGAGTACGAGCAGTACTTC. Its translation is CASSPRYREYEQYF.

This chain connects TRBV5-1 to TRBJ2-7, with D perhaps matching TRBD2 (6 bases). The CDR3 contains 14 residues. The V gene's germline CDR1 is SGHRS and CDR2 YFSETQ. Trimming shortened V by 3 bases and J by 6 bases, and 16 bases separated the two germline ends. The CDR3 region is CASSSTGELVEQYF. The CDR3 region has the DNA TGCGCCAGCAGCTCCACGGGAGAGTTGGTCGAGCAGTACTTC.

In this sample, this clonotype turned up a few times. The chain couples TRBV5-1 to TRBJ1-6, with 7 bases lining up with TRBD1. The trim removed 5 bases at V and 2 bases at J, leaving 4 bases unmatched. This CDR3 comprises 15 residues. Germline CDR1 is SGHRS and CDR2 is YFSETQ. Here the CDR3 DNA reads TGCGCCAGCAGTTTCGGGACAGCCTATAATTCACCCCTCCACTTT. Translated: CASSFGTAYNSPLHF. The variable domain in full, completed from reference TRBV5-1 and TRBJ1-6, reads KAGVTQTPRYLIKTRGQQVTLSCSPISGHRSVSWYQQTPGQGLQFLFEYFSETQRNKGNFPGRFSGRQFSNSRSEMNVSTLELGDSALYLCASSFGTAYNSPLHFGNGTRLTVT.

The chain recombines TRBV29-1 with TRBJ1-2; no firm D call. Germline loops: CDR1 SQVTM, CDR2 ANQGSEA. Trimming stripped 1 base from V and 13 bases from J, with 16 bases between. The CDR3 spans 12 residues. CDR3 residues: CSVEGAGPRITF. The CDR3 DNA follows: TGCAGCGTTGAAGGGGCAGGCCCACGGATCACCTTC. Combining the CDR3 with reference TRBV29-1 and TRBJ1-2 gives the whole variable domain SAVISQKPSRDICQRGTSLTIQCQVDSQVTMMFWYRQQPGQSLTLIATANQGSEATYESGFVIDKFPISRPNLTFSTLTVSNMSPEDSSIYLCSVEGAGPRITFGSGTRLTVV.

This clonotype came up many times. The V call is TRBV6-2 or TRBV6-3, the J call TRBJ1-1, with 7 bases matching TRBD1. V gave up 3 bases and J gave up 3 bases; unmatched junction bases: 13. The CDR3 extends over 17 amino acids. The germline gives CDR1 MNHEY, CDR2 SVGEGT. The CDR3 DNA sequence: TGTGCCAGCAGTTATCTCCACGCGACAGGGCGGCACACTGAAGCTTTCTTT. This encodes CASSYLHATGRHTEAFF.